Listed below are T cell receptor beta chains from one sample, sequenced in a study of regulatory T cells in long-lasting Graves disease. TCRdb reanalysed the multiplex PCR reads using MiXCR and keeps one entry per CDR3 protein. The top ten hold around 7% of the sample, which has around 450,000 distinct CDR3 sequences, approximately 21% seen once. Sequences were derived from peripheral blood mononuclear cells (PBMCs), sampled when the disease was refractory, from a patient treated with antithyroid drugs. These receptors were collected from a female donor with Graves disease. Each CDR3 is given with its conserved first and last residue. The D gene is left open where the match is weak. Clone size is given for some rows only: seen once, a few or many times, or a class if the clone is expanded.

D | size | length | J | V | DNA | CDR3
- | - | 14 | TRBJ2-7 | TRBV28 | TGTGCCAGTAGTATGCGAAGGTCACCCTACGAGCAGTACTTC | CASSMRRSPYEQYF
- | - | 12 | TRBJ2-7 | TRBV9 | TGTGCCAGCAGCGTGGAGGGGGACGAGCAGTACTTC | CASSVEGDEQYF
TRBD1 | many | 14 | TRBJ1-4 | TRBV4-1 | TGCGCCAGCAGCCAAGACCGACAGGGCGAAAAACTGTTTTTT | CASSQDRQGEKLFF
TRBD1 | few | 13 | TRBJ1-1 | TRBV12-3/TRBV12-4 | TGTGCCAGCAGCAGGACAGGGACCACTGAAGCTTTCTTT | CASSRTGTTEAFF
TRBD1 | - | 13 | TRBJ1-1 | TRBV20-1 | TGCAGTGCTAACCAGGGGGATCACACTGAAGCTTTCTTT | CSANQGDHTEAFF
TRBD1 | - | 12 | TRBJ1-2 | TRBV7-3 | TGTGCCAGCAGCCCAAGGACAGGGAACTACACCTTC | CASSPRTGNYTF
- | many | 12 | TRBJ1-2 | TRBV5-1 | TGCGCCAGCAGCTTGGACGCGGAGGGCTACACCTTC | CASSLDAEGYTF
TRBD2 | many | 15 | TRBJ2-5 | TRBV28 | TGTGCCAGCAGACCCCCTAGCGGGGATGGGGAGACCCAGTACTTC | CASRPPSGDGETQYF
- | many | 13 | TRBJ1-1 | TRBV11-2 | TGTGCCAGCAGCTTAGGGCTTTTCCAAGAAGCTTTCTTT | CASSLGLFQEAFF
- | many | 15 | TRBJ1-5 | TRBV11-2 | TGTGCCAGCAGCCCAGCGGGTATTGGGGATCAGCCCCAGCATTTT | CASSPAGIGDQPQHF
- | - | 19 | TRBJ2-7 | TRBV4-1 | TGCGCCAGCAGCCAAGATCCGCCAGCCTCGTGGGGACCTTCCTACGGGCAGTACTTC | CASSQDPPASWGPSYGQYF
- | few | 14 | TRBJ2-3 | TRBV5-1 | TGCGCCAGCAGCCCCTGGATAGGTGCAGATACGCAGTATTTT | CASSPWIGADTQYF
- | - | 18 | TRBJ1-5 | TRBV7-6 | TGTGCCAGCAGCTTAGGAGATTACAGGGATGATCGCAATCAGCCCCAGCATTTT | CASSLGDYRDDRNQPQHF
TRBD1 | few | 15 | TRBJ1-5 | TRBV7-2 | TGTGCCAGCAACATGCCGGGACAGGGGGCTCAGCCCCAGCATTTT | CASNMPGQGAQPQHF
- | many | 14 | TRBJ2-7 | TRBV7-2 | TGTGCCAGCAGCTTTAATGGCGGTAACTACGAGCAGTACTTC | CASSFNGGNYEQYF
- | - | 15 | TRBJ1-5 | TRBV3-1 | TGTGCCAGCAGCCAACACCCCAGCGGGGACCAGCCCCAGCATTTT | CASSQHPSGDQPQHF
- | - | 16 | TRBJ1-2 | TRBV5-4 | TGTGCCAGCAGCTTGGGTGGGGGGGCGCAGGGCTATGGCTACACCTTC | CASSLGGGAQGYGYTF
TRBD2 | - | 13 | TRBJ2-3 | TRBV7-9 | TGTGCCAGCACCAGCGGGGGAAGAGATACGCAGTATTTT | CASTSGGRDTQYF